One and the same sample provided the 2 T cell receptor beta chains below, sequenced in a study of cytomegalovirus exposure and HLA in healthy donors (dated by TCRdb to about 2017). Libraries were made using the immunoSEQ multiplex PCR assay. For the multiplex PCR, a mixture combining 60 forward primers for TCR Vbeta segments and 13 reverse primers for TCR Jbeta segments was used. In its TCRdb copy, this immuneACCESS table keeps in-frame sequences only and misses some clones. Where compared with another copy, unresolved V genes explain less than half of these, and the others have no known cause. Across this sample there are approximately 180,000 clones, with around 80% seen only once. The top ten clonotypes cover 5.5% to 7.5% of the sample. Sequencing was carried out using PBMCs. The receptors were gathered from a man aged 25 to 45 in good health and CMV-seropositive.

On this clone: The sample carries other DNA sequences with the same CDR3. This chain uses TRBV9 with TRBJ2-3; possible D gene TRBD1, 5 bases. This CDR3 comprises 15 residues. Germline-derived CDR1 and CDR2 are SGDLS and YYNGEE. Trimming took 0 bases from V and 2 from J, leaving 10 bases between them. CDR3 region: CASSVEGLDTDTQYF. Written as DNA, the CDR3 is TGTGCCAGCAGCGTAGAGGGGCTGGACACAGATACGCAGTATTTT.

The rearrangement uses TRBV15 and TRBJ2-5; D might be TRBD1 (7 bases). CDR3 size: 16 residues. The germline gives CDR1 LNHNV, CDR2 YYDKDF (reference sequence). V was clipped by 1 base and J by 6 bases, with 18 bases between them. The CDR3 coding sequence is TGTGCCACCAGCAGAGGGGTTACAGGGGCGGGGAAGACCCAGTACTTC. Translating gives CATSRGVTGAGKTQYF.